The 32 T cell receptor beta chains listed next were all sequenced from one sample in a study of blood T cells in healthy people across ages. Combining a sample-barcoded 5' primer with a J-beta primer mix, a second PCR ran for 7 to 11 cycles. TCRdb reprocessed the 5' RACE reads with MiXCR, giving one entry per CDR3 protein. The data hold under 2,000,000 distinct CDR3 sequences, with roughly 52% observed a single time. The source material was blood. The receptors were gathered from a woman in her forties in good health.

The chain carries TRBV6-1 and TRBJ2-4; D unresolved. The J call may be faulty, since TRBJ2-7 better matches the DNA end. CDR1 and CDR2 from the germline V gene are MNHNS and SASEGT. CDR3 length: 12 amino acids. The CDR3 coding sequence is TGTGCCAGCAGGGAAATTAGCTACGAGCAGTACTTC. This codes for CASREISYEQYF.

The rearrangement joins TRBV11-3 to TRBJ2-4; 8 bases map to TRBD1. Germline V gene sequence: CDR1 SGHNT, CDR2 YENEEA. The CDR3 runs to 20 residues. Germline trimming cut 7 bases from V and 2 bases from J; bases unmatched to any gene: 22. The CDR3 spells CASNAPGTGRPGETKNIQYF. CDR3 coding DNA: TGTGCCAGCAACGCGCCCGGGACAGGTCGACCTGGTGAGACCAAAAACATTCAGTACTTC.

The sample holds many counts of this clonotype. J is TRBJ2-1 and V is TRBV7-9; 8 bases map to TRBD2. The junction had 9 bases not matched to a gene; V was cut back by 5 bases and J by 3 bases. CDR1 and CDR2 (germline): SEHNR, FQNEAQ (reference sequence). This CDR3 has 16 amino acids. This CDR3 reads CASSQPPSGLYNEQFF. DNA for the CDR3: TGTGCCAGCAGCCAACCTCCTAGCGGGCTCTACAATGAGCAGTTCTTC.

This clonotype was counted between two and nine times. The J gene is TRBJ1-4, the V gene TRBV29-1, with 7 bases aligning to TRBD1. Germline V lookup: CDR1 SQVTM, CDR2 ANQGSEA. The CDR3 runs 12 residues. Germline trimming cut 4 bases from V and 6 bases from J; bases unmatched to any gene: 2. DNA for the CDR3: TGCAGCGTTGCAGGGGGAGATGAAAAACTGTTTTTT. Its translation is CSVAGGDEKLFF. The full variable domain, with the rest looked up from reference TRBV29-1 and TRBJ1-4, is SAVISQKPSRDICQRGTSLTIQCQVDSQVTMMFWYRQQPGQSLTLIATANQGSEATYESGFVIDKFPISRPNLTFSTLTVSNMSPEDSSIYLCSVAGGDEKLFFGSGTQLSVL.

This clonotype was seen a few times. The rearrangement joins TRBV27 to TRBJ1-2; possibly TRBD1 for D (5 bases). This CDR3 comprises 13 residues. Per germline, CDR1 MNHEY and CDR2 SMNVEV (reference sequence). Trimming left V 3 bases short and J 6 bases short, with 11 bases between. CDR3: CASSFQGMDGYTF. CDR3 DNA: TGTGCCAGCAGTTTCCAGGGAATGGATGGCTACACCTTC.

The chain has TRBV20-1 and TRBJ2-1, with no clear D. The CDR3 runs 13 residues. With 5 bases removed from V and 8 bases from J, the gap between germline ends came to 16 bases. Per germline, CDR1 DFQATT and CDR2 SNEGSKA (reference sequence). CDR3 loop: CSAEDPPKDEQFF. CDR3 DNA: TGCAGTGCTGAGGACCCCCCCAAGGATGAGCAGTTCTTC.

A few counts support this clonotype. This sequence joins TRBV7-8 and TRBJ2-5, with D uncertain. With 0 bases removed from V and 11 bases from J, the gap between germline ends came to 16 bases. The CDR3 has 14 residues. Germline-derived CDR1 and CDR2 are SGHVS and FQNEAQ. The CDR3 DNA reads TGTGCCAGCAGCTTAGCGCCAAACCGGATTGAGCAGTACTTC. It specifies CASSLAPNRIEQYF.

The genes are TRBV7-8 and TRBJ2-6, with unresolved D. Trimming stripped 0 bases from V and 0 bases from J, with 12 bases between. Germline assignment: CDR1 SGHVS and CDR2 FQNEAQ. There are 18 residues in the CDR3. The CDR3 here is CASSLARRQYSGANVLTF. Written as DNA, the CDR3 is TGTGCCAGCAGCTTAGCGAGACGGCAATACTCTGGGGCCAACGTCCTGACTTTC.

CDR3: CASSPQRSLSYEQYF. The CDR3 DNA reads as TGTGCCAGCAGTCCACAGAGGTCTTTATCCTACGAGCAGTACTTC. The chain carries TRBV6-5 and TRBJ2-7; D uncertain. This CDR3 spans 15 amino acids. The V gene's germline CDR1 is MNHEY and CDR2 SVGAGI. Trimming left V 5 bases short and J 1 base short, with 15 bases between.

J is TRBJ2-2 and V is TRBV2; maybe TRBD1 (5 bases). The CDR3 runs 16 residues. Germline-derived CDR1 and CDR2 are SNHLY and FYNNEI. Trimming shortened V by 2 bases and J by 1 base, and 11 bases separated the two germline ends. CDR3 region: CASSETGQGNTGELFF. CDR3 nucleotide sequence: TGTGCCAGCAGTGAAACAGGCCAGGGGAACACCGGGGAGCTGTTTTTT.

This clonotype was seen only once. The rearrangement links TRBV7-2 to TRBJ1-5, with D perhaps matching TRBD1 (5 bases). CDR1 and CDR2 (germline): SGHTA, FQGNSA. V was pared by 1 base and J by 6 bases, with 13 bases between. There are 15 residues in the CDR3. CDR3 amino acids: CASSLVRDLPQPQHF. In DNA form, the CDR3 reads TGTGCCAGCAGCTTAGTCCGGGACTTACCTCAGCCCCAGCATTTT.

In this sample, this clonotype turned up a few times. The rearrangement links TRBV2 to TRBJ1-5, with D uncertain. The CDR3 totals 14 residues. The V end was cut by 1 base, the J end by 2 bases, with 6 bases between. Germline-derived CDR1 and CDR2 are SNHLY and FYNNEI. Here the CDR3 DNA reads TGTGCCAGCAGTGAAGGGGCAGGCAATCAGCCCCAGCATTTT. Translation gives CASSEGAGNQPQHF.

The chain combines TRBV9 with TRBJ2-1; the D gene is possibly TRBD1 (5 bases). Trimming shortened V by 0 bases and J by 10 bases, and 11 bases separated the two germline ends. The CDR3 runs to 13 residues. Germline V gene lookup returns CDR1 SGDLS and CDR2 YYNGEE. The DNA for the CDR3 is TGTGCCAGCAGCGTAGCTCAAGGGGTAGAGCAGTTCTTC. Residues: CASSVAQGVEQFF.

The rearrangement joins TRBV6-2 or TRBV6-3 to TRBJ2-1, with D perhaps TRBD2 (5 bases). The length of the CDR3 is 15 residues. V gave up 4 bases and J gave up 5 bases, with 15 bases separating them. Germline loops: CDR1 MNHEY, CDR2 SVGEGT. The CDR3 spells CASSFRGPTNNEQFF. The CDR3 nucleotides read TGTGCCAGCAGTTTCCGGGGTCCTACAAACAATGAGCAGTTCTTC.

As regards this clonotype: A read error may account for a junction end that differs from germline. This CDR3 reads CSVETDRVTGELFF. CDR3 DNA: TGCAGTGTTGAAACGGACAGGGTCACCGGGGAGCTGTTTTTT. This rearrangement joins TRBV29-1 to TRBJ2-2, with 8 bases that match TRBD1. There are 14 residues in the CDR3. Germline lookup yields CDR1 SQVTM and CDR2 ANQGSEA.

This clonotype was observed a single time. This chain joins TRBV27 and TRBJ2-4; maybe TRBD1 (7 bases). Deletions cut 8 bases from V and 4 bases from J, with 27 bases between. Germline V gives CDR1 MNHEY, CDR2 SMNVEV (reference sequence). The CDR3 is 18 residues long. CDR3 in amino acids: CASSQVSNAGGRKNIQYF. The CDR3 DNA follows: TGTGCCAGCTCCCAAGTTTCGAATGCAGGGGGGAGGAAAAACATTCAGTACTTC.

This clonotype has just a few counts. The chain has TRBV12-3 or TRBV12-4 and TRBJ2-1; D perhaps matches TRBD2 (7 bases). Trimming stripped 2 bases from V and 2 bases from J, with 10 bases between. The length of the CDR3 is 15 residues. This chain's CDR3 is CASSLLGGPYNEQFF. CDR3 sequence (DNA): TGTGCCAGCAGTTTATTGGGGGGGCCCTACAATGAGCAGTTCTTC.

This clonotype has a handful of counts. In nucleotides, the CDR3 is TGTGCCAGCTCACCACCGACGGCCCGCAGCTCTGGGGCCAACGTCCTGACTTTC. Its protein is CASSPPTARSSGANVLTF. The chain couples TRBV18 to TRBJ2-6; D not resolved. Germline assignment: CDR1 KGHSH and CDR2 LQKENI. This CDR3 is built from 18 residues. Trimming stripped 0 bases from V and 0 bases from J, with 12 bases between.

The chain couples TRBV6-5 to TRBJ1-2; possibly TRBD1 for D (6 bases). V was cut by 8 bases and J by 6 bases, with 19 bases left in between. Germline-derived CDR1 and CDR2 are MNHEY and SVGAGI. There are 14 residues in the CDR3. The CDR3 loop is CASGGAQGRNGYTF. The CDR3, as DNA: TGTGCCAGCGGGGGGGCACAGGGAAGAAATGGCTACACCTTC.

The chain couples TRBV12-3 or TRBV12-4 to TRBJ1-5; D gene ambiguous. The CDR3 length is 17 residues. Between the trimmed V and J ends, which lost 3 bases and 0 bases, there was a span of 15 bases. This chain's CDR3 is CASSLGARKYSNQPQHF. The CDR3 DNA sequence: TGTGCCAGCAGTTTGGGAGCTAGAAAGTATAGCAATCAGCCCCAGCATTTT.

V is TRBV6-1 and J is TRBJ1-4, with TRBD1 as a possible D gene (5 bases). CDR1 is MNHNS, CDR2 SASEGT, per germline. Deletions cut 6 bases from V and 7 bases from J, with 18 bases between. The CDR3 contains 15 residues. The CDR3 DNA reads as TGTGCCAGCAGGAAAACTGTAGTCGGGACTGAAAAACTGTTTTTT. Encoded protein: CASRKTVVGTEKLFF.

In DNA form, the CDR3 reads TGTGCCAGTAGGGACCGCAGCATATCTTTCACTGAAGCTTTCTTT. Translated: CASRDRSISFTEAFF. The rearrangement joins TRBV7-2 to TRBJ1-1, with TRBD1 as a possible D gene (5 bases). V lost 9 bases, J lost 4 bases, and 21 bases lay in between. The CDR3 has 15 amino acids. The germline V gene encodes CDR1 SGHTA and CDR2 FQGNSA.

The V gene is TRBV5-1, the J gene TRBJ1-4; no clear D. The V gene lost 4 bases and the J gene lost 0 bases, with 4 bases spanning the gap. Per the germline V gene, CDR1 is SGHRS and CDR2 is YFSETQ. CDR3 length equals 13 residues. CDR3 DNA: TGCGCCAGCAGCGACGCAACTAATGAAAAACTGTTTTTT. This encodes CASSDATNEKLFF. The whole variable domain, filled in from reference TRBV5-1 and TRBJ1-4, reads KAGVTQTPRYLIKTRGQQVTLSCSPISGHRSVSWYQQTPGQGLQFLFEYFSETQRNKGNFPGRFSGRQFSNSRSEMNVSTLELGDSALYLCASSDATNEKLFFGSGTQLSVL.

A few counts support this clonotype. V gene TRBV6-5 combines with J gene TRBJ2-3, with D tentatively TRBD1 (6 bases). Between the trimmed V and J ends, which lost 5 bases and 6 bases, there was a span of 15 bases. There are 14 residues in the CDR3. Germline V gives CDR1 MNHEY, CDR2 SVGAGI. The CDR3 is CASSLRQAQDTQYF. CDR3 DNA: TGTGCCAGCAGTCTTAGACAGGCCCAGGATACGCAGTATTTT.

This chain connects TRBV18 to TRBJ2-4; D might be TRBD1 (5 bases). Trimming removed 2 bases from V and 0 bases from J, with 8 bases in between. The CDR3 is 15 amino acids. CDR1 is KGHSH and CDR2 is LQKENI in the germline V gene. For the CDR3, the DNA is TGTGCCAGCTCACCAAGACAGAAAGCCAAAAACATTCAGTACTTC. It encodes CASSPRQKAKNIQYF.

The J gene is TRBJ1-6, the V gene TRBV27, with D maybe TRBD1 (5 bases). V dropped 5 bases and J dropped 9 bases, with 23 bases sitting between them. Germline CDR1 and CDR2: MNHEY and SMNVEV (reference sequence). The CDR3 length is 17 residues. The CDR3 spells CASSLRLMTDTSSPLHF. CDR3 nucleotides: TGTGCCAGCAGTCTCCGACTAATGACAGACACTAGTTCACCCCTCCACTTT.

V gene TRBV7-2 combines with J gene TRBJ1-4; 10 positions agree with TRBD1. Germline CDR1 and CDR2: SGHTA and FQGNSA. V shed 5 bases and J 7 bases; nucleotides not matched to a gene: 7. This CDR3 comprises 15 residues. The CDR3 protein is CASSPDRGRGEKLFF. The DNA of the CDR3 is TGTGCCAGCAGCCCCGACAGGGGGCGGGGTGAAAAACTGTTTTTT.

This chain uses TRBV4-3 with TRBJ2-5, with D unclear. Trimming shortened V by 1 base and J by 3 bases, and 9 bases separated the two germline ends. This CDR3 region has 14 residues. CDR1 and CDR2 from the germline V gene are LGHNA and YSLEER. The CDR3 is CASSQGAWEETQYF. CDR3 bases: TGCGCCAGCAGCCAAGGTGCCTGGGAAGAGACCCAGTACTTC.

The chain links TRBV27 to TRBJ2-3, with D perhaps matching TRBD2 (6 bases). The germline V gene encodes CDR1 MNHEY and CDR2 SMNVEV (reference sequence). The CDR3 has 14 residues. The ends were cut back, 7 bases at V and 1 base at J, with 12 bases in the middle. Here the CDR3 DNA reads TGTGCCAGCAACCAAGCGGGTCGCACAGATACGCAGTATTTT. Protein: CASNQAGRTDTQYF.

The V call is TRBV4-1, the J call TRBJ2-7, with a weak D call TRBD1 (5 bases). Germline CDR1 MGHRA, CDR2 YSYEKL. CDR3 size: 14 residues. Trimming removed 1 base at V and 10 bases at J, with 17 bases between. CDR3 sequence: CASSQGVDSHLQYF. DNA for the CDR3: TGCGCCAGCAGCCAAGGGGTTGACAGTCATTTACAGTACTTC.

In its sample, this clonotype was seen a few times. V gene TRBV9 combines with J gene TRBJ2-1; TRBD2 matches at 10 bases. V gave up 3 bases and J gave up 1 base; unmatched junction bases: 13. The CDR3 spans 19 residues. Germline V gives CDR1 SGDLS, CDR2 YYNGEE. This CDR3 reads CASSETGTSVRESYNEQFF. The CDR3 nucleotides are TGTGCCAGCAGCGAAACAGGGACTAGCGTAAGAGAGTCCTACAATGAGCAGTTCTTC.

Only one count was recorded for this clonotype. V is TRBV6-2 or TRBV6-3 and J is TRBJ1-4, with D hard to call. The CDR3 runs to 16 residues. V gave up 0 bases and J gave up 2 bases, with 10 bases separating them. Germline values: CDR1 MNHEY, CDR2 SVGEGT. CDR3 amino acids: CASSYSSGFTNEKLFF. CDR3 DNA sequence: TGTGCCAGCAGTTACTCGTCCGGCTTTACTAATGAAAAACTGTTTTTT.